The 13 T cell receptor beta chains below come from one sample, sequenced in a study of blood T cell repertoires in COVID-19. TCRdb's table, derived via immunoSEQ multiplex PCR, lists solely in-frame clones and lacks some. The profile shows hundreds of thousands of clones, roughly 90% of them singletons. Sequencing used peripheral blood. The source is a woman aged 60-70 years with acute or convalescent COVID-19.

This clone was observed a few times. The CDR3 here is CSGQLGEGETQYF. The CDR3 DNA is TGCAGCGGACAACTAGGCGAAGGGGAGACCCAGTACTTC. The rearrangement links TRBV29-1 to TRBJ2-5; tentative D call: TRBD2 (5 bases). Per germline, CDR1 SQVTM and CDR2 ANQGSEA. Trimming cost V 7 bases and J 5 bases, with 17 bases left between them. The CDR3 extends over 13 amino acids.

V is TRBV14 and J is TRBJ2-1; possibly TRBD2 for D (5 bases). The CDR3 covers 14 residues. CDR1 and CDR2 from the germline V gene are SGHDN and FVKESK. V dropped 1 base and J dropped 9 bases, with 13 bases sitting between them. In DNA form, the CDR3 reads TGTGCCAGCAGCCAAGTCCCGCGGGTAGGTGAGCAGTTCTTC. It translates to CASSQVPRVGEQFF.

The CDR3 DNA sequence: TGTGCCAGCAGCTTAGATCCCCCGGGGGAGCAGTTCTTC. It yields the protein CASSLDPPGEQFF. J is TRBJ2-1 and V is TRBV11-3, with a tentative D call TRBD2 (5 bases). CDR1 and CDR2 (germline): SGHNT, YENEEA. The CDR3 covers 13 residues. V was pared by 0 bases and J by 10 bases, with 10 bases between.

The J gene is TRBJ1-5, the V gene TRBV19, with D possibly TRBD1 on 6 matching bases. The ends were cut back, 2 bases at V and 4 bases at J, with 15 bases in the middle. The germline V gene encodes CDR1 LNHDA and CDR2 SQIVND (reference sequence). The CDR3 consists of 16 residues. The CDR3: CASSIQGIPENQPQHF. The DNA for the CDR3 is TGTGCCAGTAGTATACAGGGGATCCCGGAGAATCAGCCCCAGCATTTT.

The V and J genes are TRBV10-3 and TRBJ1-3; the D is unclear. The length of the CDR3 is 15 residues. The germline CDR1 and CDR2 sequences are ENHRY and SYGVKD. Trimming removed 4 bases at V and 0 bases at J, with 10 bases between. The CDR3 sequence: CAISGIGSSGNTIYF. Written as DNA, the CDR3 is TGTGCCATCAGTGGTATTGGCAGCTCTGGAAACACCATATATTTT.

With regard to this clone: Germline is not matched at one junction end, which may reflect a read error. The chain is built from TRBV11-2 and TRBJ1-1, with D unclear. The CDR3 has 13 amino acids. Looked up from germline, CDR1 is SGHAT and CDR2 is FQNNGV. The CDR3 loop reads CASSLEADTEAFF. The DNA of the CDR3 is TGTGCCAGCAGCCTAGAGGCTGACACTGAAGCTTTCTTT. The variable domain in full, completed from reference TRBV11-2 and TRBJ1-1, reads EAGVAQSPRYKIIEKRQSVAFWCNPISGHATLYWYQQILGQGPKLLIQFQNNGVVDDSQLPKDRFSAERLKGVDSTLKIQPAKLEDSAVYLCASSLEADTEAFFGQGTRLTVV.

The chain uses TRBV24-1 and TRBJ2-1, with TRBD1 identical over 8 bases. The V gene's germline CDR1 is KGHDR and CDR2 SFDVKD. V was pared by 1 base and J by 9 bases, with 7 bases of the junction left unmatched. The CDR3 loop spans 15 amino acids. The CDR3 DNA sequence: TGTGCCACCAGTGATTTTGGGGCAGGGGGCCTTGAGCAGTTCTTC. Amino acid sequence: CATSDFGAGGLEQFF.

The rearrangement links TRBV2 to TRBJ1-2; tentatively, D is TRBD1 (5 bases). The CDR3 is 14 amino acids. Trimming shortened V by 5 bases and J by 2 bases, and 12 bases separated the two germline ends. CDR1 and CDR2 from the germline V gene are SNHLY and FYNNEI. The CDR3 DNA is TGTGCCAGCAGTTCACAGGATTCCAACTATGGCTACACCTTC. This gives the protein CASSSQDSNYGYTF.

The rearrangement links TRBV6-5 to TRBJ2-1, with D maybe TRBD1 (6 bases). The CDR3 sequence is 14 residues long. V shed 0 bases and J shed 9 bases, with 12 bases lying between them. CDR1 and CDR2 (germline): MNHEY, SVGAGI. The DNA for the CDR3 is TGTGCCAGCAGTTACTCGGGGGACATGGGTGAGCAGTTCTTC. This gives the protein CASSYSGDMGEQFF.

The chain has TRBV7-6 and TRBJ2-6, with D maybe TRBD1 (5 bases). This CDR3 region has 15 residues. The V gene lost 0 bases and the J gene lost 4 bases, with 7 bases spanning the gap. From germline, CDR1 is SGHVS and CDR2 FNYEAQ. The CDR3: CASSLAGAGANVLTF. CDR3 bases: TGTGCCAGCAGCTTAGCTGGGGCCGGGGCCAACGTCCTGACTTTC.

The V gene is TRBV9, the J gene TRBJ1-1, with 7 bases fitting TRBD1. Germline V gene lookup returns CDR1 SGDLS and CDR2 YYNGEE. Losses at the gene ends were 2 bases for V and 0 bases for J; bases not matched to a gene: 1. The CDR3 runs 14 residues. Here the CDR3 reads CASSVTGMNTEAFF. CDR3 in DNA: TGTGCCAGCAGCGTGACAGGGATGAACACTGAAGCTTTCTTT.

This clone was seen just once. The chain uses TRBV7-9 and TRBJ2-1; the match to TRBD2 covers 9 bases. CDR1 SEHNR and CDR2 FQNEAQ come from the germline V gene (reference sequence). J lost 13 bases, V lost 2 bases, and 15 bases had no gene match. This CDR3 has 16 amino acids. CDR3 nucleotide sequence: TGTGCCAGCAGCTTATCTCTCGATTTAGCGGGGGTGCCCCAGTTCTTC. It yields the protein CASSLSLDLAGVPQFF. Filled out from reference TRBV7-9 and TRBJ2-1, the complete variable domain reads DTGVSQNPRHKITKRGQNVTFRCDPISEHNRLYWYRQTLGQGPEFLTYFQNEAQLEKSRLLSDRFSAERPKGSFSTLEIQRTEQGDSAMYLCASSLSLDLAGVPQFFGPGTRLTVL.

The genes are TRBV14 and TRBJ1-5, with TRBD1 as a possible D gene (5 bases). CDR1 and CDR2 from the germline V gene are SGHDN and FVKESK. With 4 bases removed from V and 1 base from J, the gap between germline ends came to 11 bases. The CDR3 sequence is 15 residues long. CDR3 loop: CASSPTQGSNQPQHF. The CDR3 DNA is TGTGCCAGCAGCCCAACCCAGGGAAGCAATCAGCCCCAGCATTTT.